These 31 T cell receptor beta chains were sequenced from one sample in a study of OX40 agonist ivuxolimab in advanced cancers. The protocol was immunoSEQ multiplex PCR, while the TCRdb copy is restricted to in-frame clones and leaves out a portion. The data hold about 88,000 clones, with more than 80% observed a single time. The starting material was CD4+ or CD8+ T cells sorted from blood, obtained in a trial of the OX40 agonist ivuxolimab. The receptors shown here come from an adult with an advanced solid tumor such as melanoma, head and neck, liver or kidney cancer.

The chain uses TRBV29-1 and TRBJ2-1, with TRBD2 matching 9 bases. Trimming at V came to 3 bases and at J to 0 bases, leaving 9 bases not matched to a gene. The CDR3 totals 17 residues. Germline CDR1 SQVTM, CDR2 ANQGSEA. CDR3 in DNA: TGCAGCGTTGATCCGAATCTAGCGGGAAACTCCTACAATGAGCAGTTCTTC. Translation: CSVDPNLAGNSYNEQFF.

The chain is built from TRBV15 and TRBJ2-1, with TRBD2 matching over 9 bases. V was clipped by 6 bases and J by 5 bases; unmatched bases: 5. The CDR3 contains 14 residues. Germline V CDR1 and CDR2: LNHNV, YYDKDF (reference sequence). The CDR3 region has the DNA TGTGCCACCAGACGGCTAGCGGGAAACAATGAGCAGTTCTTC. This encodes CATRRLAGNNEQFF.

The gene calls are TRBV7-9 and TRBJ2-5; the D call may be TRBD1 or TRBD2 (5 bases each). Germline V gives CDR1 SEHNR, CDR2 FQNEAQ (reference sequence). This CDR3 is 14 amino acids long. Trimming left V 5 bases short and J 2 bases short, with 12 bases between. CDR3 DNA: TGTGCCAGCAGCGGGAGTGGGGCTCAAGAGACCCAGTACTTC. Protein product: CASSGSGAQETQYF.

The chain combines TRBV5-5 with TRBJ1-2, with D perhaps TRBD1 (5 bases). The CDR3 runs to 15 residues. V dropped 4 bases and J dropped 5 bases, with 18 bases sitting between them. Germline lookup yields CDR1 SGHKS and CDR2 YYEKEE (reference sequence). CDR3 protein: CASSRTFGTEYGYTF. CDR3 bases: TGTGCCAGCAGCAGAACCTTCGGGACGGAATATGGCTACACCTTC.

The CDR3 DNA follows: TGTGCCAGCAGTTTAAGGGACAGGGGGTCGAATGAGCAGTTCTTC. Its protein product is CASSLRDRGSNEQFF. The chain uses TRBV27 and TRBJ2-1; TRBD1 matches 11 bases. Germline V gene sequence: CDR1 MNHEY, CDR2 SMNVEV (reference sequence). The length of the CDR3 is 15 residues. Losses at the gene ends were 2 bases for V and 7 bases for J; bases not matched to a gene: 4.

The chain joins TRBV19 to TRBJ2-5, with D unclear. The V end was cut by 6 bases, the J end by 5 bases, with 19 bases between. This CDR3 contains 15 residues. The germline gives CDR1 LNHDA, CDR2 SQIVND (reference sequence). Here the CDR3 DNA reads TGTGCCAGTAGCTCAGGCGGCCTCGGAAAGGAGACCCAGTACTTC. Protein: CASSSGGLGKETQYF.

CDR3 residues: CASSPMTGPPNYGYTF. CDR3 DNA sequence: TGCGCCAGCAGCCCAATGACAGGGCCACCTAACTATGGCTACACCTTC. This rearrangement joins TRBV5-1 to TRBJ1-2; 7 bases are a match to TRBD1. Losses at the gene ends were 4 bases for V and 0 bases for J; bases not matched to a gene: 9. Germline-derived CDR1 and CDR2 are SGHRS and YFSETQ. This CDR3 has 16 amino acids.

V gene TRBV7-6 combines with J gene TRBJ1-6, with TRBD1 identical over 9 bases. V shed 5 bases and J 8 bases; nucleotides not matched to a gene: 7. The CDR3 covers 15 residues. The germline V gene encodes CDR1 SGHVS and CDR2 FNYEAQ. The CDR3 spells CASSPGTGSYSPLHF. The CDR3 DNA reads TGTGCCAGCAGCCCCGGGACAGGGTCGTATTCACCCCTCCACTTT.

This chain connects TRBV27 to TRBJ2-4, with D unresolved. In germline, CDR1 is MNHEY, CDR2 SMNVEV (reference sequence). The germline V and J ends were trimmed by 5 bases and 4 bases, with 9 bases remaining between them. This CDR3 is built from 13 residues. The CDR3 DNA reads TGTGCCAGCAGTCTACCGGAAAAAAACATTCAGTACTTC. It translates to CASSLPEKNIQYF.

This clone was detected only a few times. The gene calls are TRBV4-3 and TRBJ1-1; D call uncertain. CDR1 and CDR2 (germline): LGHNA, YSLEER. With 1 base removed from V and 4 bases from J, the gap between germline ends came to 7 bases. The CDR3 is 13 residues long. CDR3 sequence reads: CASSQGGPTEAFF. The CDR3, as DNA: TGCGCCAGCAGCCAAGGAGGGCCCACTGAAGCTTTCTTT.

This chain uses TRBV28 with TRBJ1-1; no reliable D call. V lost 5 bases and J lost 8, with 12 bases in between. Germline CDR1 MDHEN, CDR2 SYDVKM. There are 12 residues in the CDR3. CDR3 sequence: CASSLPTGEAFF. CDR3 coding DNA: TGTGCCAGCAGTCTCCCGACGGGGGAAGCTTTCTTT.

CDR3 sequence reads: CASSPTVSSRVETQYF. The CDR3 nucleotides read TGTGCCAGCAGCCCCACCGTCTCTTCGCGGGTGGAGACCCAGTACTTC. The chain couples TRBV7-9 to TRBJ2-5, with a tentative D call TRBD2 (5 bases). V was shortened by 5 bases and J by 5 bases, with 21 bases between the two germline ends. The CDR3 length is 16 residues. Germline CDR1 and CDR2: SEHNR and FQNEAQ (reference sequence). The whole variable domain, filled in from reference TRBV7-9 and TRBJ2-5, reads DTGVSQNPRHKITKRGQNVTFRCDPISEHNRLYWYRQTLGQGPEFLTYFQNEAQLEKSRLLSDRFSAERPKGSFSTLEIQRTEQGDSAMYLCASSPTVSSRVETQYFGPGTRLLVL.

V usage is TRBV11-2 and J usage is TRBJ2-3, with D possibly TRBD1 on 6 matching bases. Deletions cut 0 bases from V and 8 bases from J, with 9 bases between. This CDR3 is 13 amino acids long. Germline CDR1 is SGHAT and CDR2 is FQNNGV. In nucleotides, the CDR3 is TGTGCCAGCAGCTTAGATTGGGGGCGTACGCAGTATTTT. The encoded protein is CASSLDWGRTQYF.

The CDR3 region is CASSLAISEAEAFF. The CDR3 DNA sequence: TGTGCCAGCAGCTTAGCAATTTCAGAGGCTGAAGCTTTCTTT. The V gene is TRBV7-2, the J gene TRBJ1-1; D remains ambiguous. The V end lost 0 bases, the J end lost 6 bases, and 11 bases lay between the germline ends. Germline V CDR1 and CDR2: SGHTA, FQGNSA. The CDR3 has 14 residues.

This sequence joins TRBV6-1 and TRBJ1-5; D not resolved. CDR1 and CDR2 from the germline V gene are MNHNS and SASEGT. The CDR3 is made up of 13 amino acids. The CDR3 sequence is CAGTVTTGQPQHF. The CDR3 DNA is TGTGCAGGAACAGTGACTACGGGTCAGCCCCAGCATTTT.

This chain joins TRBV19 and TRBJ2-3, with D uncertain. Trimming removed 5 bases at V and 4 bases at J, with 16 bases between. This CDR3 comprises 15 residues. Germline V gene lookup returns CDR1 LNHDA and CDR2 SQIVND (reference sequence). Here the CDR3 reads CASSPDRLSADTQYF. CDR3 sequence (DNA): TGTGCCAGTAGTCCCGACCGCCTCTCCGCAGATACGCAGTATTTT.

The chain is built from TRBV11-2 and TRBJ1-6; 10 nucleotides line up with TRBD1. The CDR3 totals 18 residues. V shed 4 bases, J shed 2 bases, and the junction held 8 bases outside the gene matches. Germline V gene sequence: CDR1 SGHAT, CDR2 FQNNGV. CDR3 nucleotide sequence: TGTGCCAGCAGCTCGAAACGACAGGGGGCTACCTATAATTCACCCCTCCACTTT. It is translated as CASSSKRQGATYNSPLHF. The full variable domain, in which reference TRBV11-2 and TRBJ1-6 provide the parts outside the CDR3, is EAGVAQSPRYKIIEKRQSVAFWCNPISGHATLYWYQQILGQGPKLLIQFQNNGVVDDSQLPKDRFSAERLKGVDSTLKIQPAKLEDSAVYLCASSSKRQGATYNSPLHFGNGTRLTVT.

This chain uses TRBV4-1 with TRBJ1-2; no firm D call. Trimming took 7 bases from V and 2 from J, leaving 20 bases between them. Germline V gene data show CDR1 as MGHRA and CDR2 as YSYEKL. The CDR3 loop spans 16 amino acids. In DNA, the CDR3 is TGCGCCAGCACCACGAGGGCCGGGCAGGCGAACTATGGCTACACCTTC. It codes for CASTTRAGQANYGYTF.

This chain joins TRBV4-3 and TRBJ2-1; 12 positions match TRBD2. This CDR3 spans 15 amino acids. Unmatched junction bases numbered 3, after V lost 4 bases and J lost 5 bases. Germline CDR1 is LGHNA and CDR2 is YSLEER. The CDR3: CASSRASGRDNEQFF. The CDR3 DNA follows: TGCGCCAGCAGCCGAGCTAGCGGGAGGGACAATGAGCAGTTCTTC.

The chain combines TRBV7-3 with TRBJ2-1; no firm D call. The V end lost 4 bases, the J end lost 2 bases, and 6 bases lay between the germline ends. The CDR3 is made up of 13 amino acids. Germline-derived CDR1 and CDR2 are SGHTA and FQGTGA. The CDR3 nucleotides read TGTGCCAGCAGCTCTCCCCCCTACAATGAGCAGTTCTTC. This codes for CASSSPPYNEQFF.

This clone was seen only a few times. The same CDR3 is also encoded by other DNA sequences in this sample. V usage is TRBV11-2 and J usage is TRBJ1-4; 10 nucleotides align to TRBD1. Germline V gives CDR1 SGHAT, CDR2 FQNNGV. CDR3 size: 14 residues. With 1 base clipped from V and 8 bases from J, the junction kept 1 base outside the gene matches. This chain's CDR3 is CASSLGQGAEKLFF. CDR3 nucleotides: TGTGCCAGCAGCTTAGGACAGGGGGCAGAAAAACTGTTTTTT.

This clone is termed medium-sized. The chain joins TRBV30 to TRBJ1-2; TRBD1 is a possible D gene (6 bases). The V gene's germline CDR1 is GTSNPN and CDR2 SVGIG (reference sequence). The CDR3 covers 14 residues. CDR3 DNA sequence: TGTGCTTACCTCTTACCTACGAGGGGGAATCGCTACACCTTC. Protein sequence: CAYLLPTRGNRYTF.

The chain has TRBV18 and TRBJ1-1, with D uncertain. This CDR3 spans 14 amino acids. V lost 4 bases, J lost 1 base, and 10 bases lay in between. CDR1 is KGHSH, CDR2 LQKENI, per germline. The CDR3 DNA reads as TGTGCCAGCTCACTTGGCGGGAGGAACACTGAAGCTTTCTTT. Translating gives CASSLGGRNTEAFF.

V is TRBV5-1 and J is TRBJ1-4, with D possibly being TRBD1 (5 bases). The V end lost 5 bases, the J end lost 2 bases, and 13 bases lay between the germline ends. The CDR3 runs 15 residues. CDR1 is SGHRS, CDR2 YFSETQ, per germline. The CDR3 coding sequence is TGCGCCAGCAGACCCGGGGGTTGGACTAATGAAAAACTGTTTTTT. It codes for CASRPGGWTNEKLFF.

The chain couples TRBV4-1 to TRBJ2-7, with TRBD1 matching 9 bases. Germline V gives CDR1 MGHRA, CDR2 YSYEKL. Trimming cost V 0 bases and J 11 bases; bases outside gene matches: 5. CDR3 length equals 13 residues. CDR3 DNA sequence: TGCGCCAGCAGCCAAGATTGGGACAGGGCCAAGTACTTC. Translated: CASSQDWDRAKYF.

This clone was counted once. The chain recombines TRBV18 with TRBJ2-1, with 7 positions matching TRBD2. Trimming at V came to 4 bases and at J to 8 bases, leaving 8 bases not matched to a gene. Germline V CDR1 and CDR2: KGHSH, LQKENI. This CDR3 has 14 residues. The CDR3 loop reads CASSRRTSSDEQFF. The CDR3 nucleotides are TGTGCCAGCTCACGACGGACTAGTAGCGATGAGCAGTTCTTC.

This clone was detected only a few times. The chain joins TRBV6-5 to TRBJ2-7, with D tentatively TRBD2 (6 bases). The CDR3 sequence is 14 residues long. The ends were cut back, 6 bases at V and 0 bases at J, with 12 bases in the middle. The germline V gene has CDR1 MNHEY and CDR2 SVGAGI. CDR3 in DNA: TGTGCCAGCAGAACCGGGACTCACTCCTACGAGCAGTACTTC. Its protein is CASRTGTHSYEQYF.

J is TRBJ2-3 and V is TRBV18; tentatively, D is TRBD1 (5 bases). From germline, CDR1 is KGHSH and CDR2 LQKENI. The V end lost 2 bases, the J end lost 1 base, and 7 bases lay between the germline ends. This CDR3 comprises 14 residues. This CDR3 reads CASSPVGRTDTQYF. Here the CDR3 DNA reads TGTGCCAGCTCACCAGTGGGGCGCACAGATACGCAGTATTTT.

V and J are TRBV30 and TRBJ1-5, with TRBD1 as a possible D gene (6 bases). The germline V gene has CDR1 GTSNPN and CDR2 SVGIG (reference sequence). CDR3 length: 13 amino acids. The ends were cut back, 2 bases at V and 5 bases at J, with 10 bases in the middle. The CDR3 reads CAWSTKGDQPQHF. CDR3 nucleotide sequence: TGTGCCTGGAGTACAAAGGGGGATCAGCCCCAGCATTTT.

The chain joins TRBV7-2 to TRBJ2-7; 8 positions match TRBD2. CDR3 length equals 14 residues. Germline CDR1 SGHTA, CDR2 FQGNSA. The trim removed 3 bases at V and 6 bases at J, leaving 7 bases unmatched. In DNA form, the CDR3 reads TGTGCCAGCAGCTTTCGGGAGGGAGGACGCGAGCAGTACTTC. This sequence encodes CASSFREGGREQYF.

The chain couples TRBV6-5 to TRBJ1-1; D remains ambiguous. V lost 2 bases and J 1 base, leaving 11 bases between the germline ends. The CDR3 spans 15 residues. CDR1 and CDR2 from the germline V gene are MNHEY and SVGAGI. The chain's CDR3 is CASSYGETTNTEAFF. DNA of the CDR3: TGTGCCAGCAGTTACGGGGAAACAACGAACACTGAAGCTTTCTTT.